This T cell receptor beta chain was retrieved from a study of T cells after posttransplantation cyclophosphamide. CDR1 and CDR2 (germline): SGHKS, YYEKEE (reference sequence). V dropped 4 bases and J dropped 0; count of bases not matched to a gene: 12. The CDR3 is 17 residues long. This table comes from immunoSEQ multiplex PCR, and its TCRdb copy is limited to in-frame clones, with some not included. This sample has fewer than 13,000 clones, with 80% to 90% found just once. Treatment was busulfan-fludarabine conditioning, a marrow graft, and cyclophosphamide on days +3 and +4. The chain combines TRBV5-5 with TRBJ1-2, with TRBD1 matching 7 bases. Source: PBMCs, taken after allogeneic stem cell transplant with posttransplant cyclophosphamide. The TCR was taken from a female patient aged 50 to 60 who received an allogeneic stem cell transplant from a related donor, was CMV-positive, and had no GVHD. T cells may partly derive from the graft donor. The CDR3, as DNA: TGTGCCAGCAGCCCAACTATCTTTGACAGGGCTAACTATGGCTACACCTTC. The encoded protein is CASSPTIFDRANYGYTF.